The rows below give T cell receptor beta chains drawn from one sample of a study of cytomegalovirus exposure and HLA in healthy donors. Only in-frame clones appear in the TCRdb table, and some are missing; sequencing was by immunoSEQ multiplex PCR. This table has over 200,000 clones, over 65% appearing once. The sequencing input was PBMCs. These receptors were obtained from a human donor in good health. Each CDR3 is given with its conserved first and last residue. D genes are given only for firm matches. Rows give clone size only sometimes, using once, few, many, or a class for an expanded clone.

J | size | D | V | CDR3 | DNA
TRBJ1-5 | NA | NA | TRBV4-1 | CASSQDSNSNQPQHF | TGCGCCAGCAGCCAAGACAGTAATAGCAATCAGCCCCAGCATTTT
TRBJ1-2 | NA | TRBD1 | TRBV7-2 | CASSLGTGNYGYTF | TGTGCCAGCAGCCTAGGGACAGGAAACTATGGCTACACCTTC
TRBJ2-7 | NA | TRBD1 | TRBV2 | CASREKWTGAYEQYF | TGTGCCAGCAGAGAAAAGTGGACAGGGGCCTACGAGCAGTACTTC
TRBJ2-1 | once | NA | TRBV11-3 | CASSLDIGGYNEQFF | TGTGCCAGCAGCTTAGACATCGGGGGATACAATGAGCAGTTCTTC
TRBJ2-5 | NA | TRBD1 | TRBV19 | CASSLTGLSQETQYF | TGTGCCAGTAGTTTGACAGGGCTCTCTCAAGAGACCCAGTACTTC
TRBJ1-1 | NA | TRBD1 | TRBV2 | CASSQTQGEAFF | TGTGCCAGCAGTCAAACACAGGGGGAAGCTTTCTTT
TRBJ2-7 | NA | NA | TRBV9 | CASSDGGEFPYEQYF | TGTGCCAGCAGCGATGGCGGGGAGTTTCCCTACGAGCAGTACTTC
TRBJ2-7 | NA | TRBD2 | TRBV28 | CASSSVASGTSYEQYF | TGTGCCAGCAGTAGCGTCGCTAGCGGGACCTCCTACGAGCAGTACTTC
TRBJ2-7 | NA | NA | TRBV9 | CASSSSRSYEQYF | TGTGCCAGCAGCTCCTCCAGGTCCTACGAGCAGTACTTC
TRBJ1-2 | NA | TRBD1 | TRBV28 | CASTIQGSPRGYTF | TGTGCCAGCACCATACAGGGGTCCCCCCGTGGCTACACCTTC
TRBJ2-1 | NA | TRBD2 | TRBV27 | CASSSLLRERYNEQFF | TGTGCCAGCAGTTCTCTCCTGCGGGAGAGGTACAATGAGCAGTTCTTC
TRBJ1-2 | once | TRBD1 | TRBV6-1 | CASSPGTGVNYGYTF | TGTGCCAGCAGCCCTGGGACAGGGGTGAACTATGGCTACACCTTC
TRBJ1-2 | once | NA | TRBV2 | CASTVPLIQTGPTGLYGYTF | TGTGCCAGCACAGTTCCCTTAATCCAGACAGGACCTACGGGGCTTTATGGCTACACCTTC
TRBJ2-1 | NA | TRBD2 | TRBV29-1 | CSVWPRLAGSNEQFF | TGCAGCGTCTGGCCTAGGCTAGCGGGATCCAATGAGCAGTTCTTC
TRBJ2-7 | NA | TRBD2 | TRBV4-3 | CASSPSTSGPYEQYF | TGCGCCAGCAGCCCCTCGACTAGCGGACCCTACGAGCAGTACTTC
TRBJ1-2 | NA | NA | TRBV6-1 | CASSEAPPGGLRRSYGYTF | TGTGCCAGCAGTGAAGCGCCCCCGGGTGGTTTGAGGAGAAGCTATGGCTACACCTTC
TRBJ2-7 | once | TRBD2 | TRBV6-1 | CASPGGGVEQYF | TGTGCCAGCCCGGGAGGGGGAGTCGAGCAGTACTTC
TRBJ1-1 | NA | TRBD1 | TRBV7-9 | CASSDTGTGVFNTEAFF | TGTGCCAGCAGCGATACCGGGACAGGGGTCTTTAACACTGAAGCTTTCTTT
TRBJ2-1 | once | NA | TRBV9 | CASSAGTPLNEQFF | TGTGCCAGCAGCGCAGGGACTCCCTTAAATGAGCAGTTCTTC
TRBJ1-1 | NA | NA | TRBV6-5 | CASSHSTGNTEAFF | TGTGCCAGCAGTCACTCGACAGGGAACACTGAAGCTTTCTTT
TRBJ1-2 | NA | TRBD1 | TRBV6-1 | CASRDIRQGIWGYTF | TGTGCCAGCAGGGACATTAGACAGGGAATTTGGGGCTACACCTTC
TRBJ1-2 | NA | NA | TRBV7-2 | CASSDQKQGPGGYTF | TGTGCCAGCAGTGACCAAAAACAGGGTCCAGGCGGCTACACCTTC
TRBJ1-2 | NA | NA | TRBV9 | CASSVGTANYGYTF | TGTGCCAGCAGCGTAGGGACAGCTAACTATGGCTACACCTTC
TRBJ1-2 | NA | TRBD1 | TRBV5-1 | CASSLNRGLLYGYTF | TGCGCCAGCAGCTTGAACAGGGGGCTACTCTATGGCTACACCTTC
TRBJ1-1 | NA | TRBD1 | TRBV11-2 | CASSSLGQANEAFF | TGTGCCAGCAGCTCGTTGGGACAGGCGAATGAAGCTTTCTTT
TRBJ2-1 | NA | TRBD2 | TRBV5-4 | CASSELLAVGSYNEQFF | TGTGCCAGCAGCGAGTTACTAGCGGTGGGGTCCTACAATGAGCAGTTCTTC
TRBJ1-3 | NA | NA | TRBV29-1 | CSVAGRDGRSGNTIYF | TGCAGCGTTGCCGGGCGGGACGGTCGCTCTGGAAACACCATATATTTT
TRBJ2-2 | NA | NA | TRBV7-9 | CASSFPRWPKIGELFF | TGTGCCAGCAGCTTCCCTAGGTGGCCCAAAATCGGGGAGCTGTTTTTT
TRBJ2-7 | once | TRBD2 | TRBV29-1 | CSVGGLAGASAYEQYF | TGCAGCGTTGGGGGACTAGCGGGAGCGTCGGCATACGAGCAGTACTTC
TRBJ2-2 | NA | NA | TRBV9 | CASSVVGGSAGELFF | TGTGCCAGCAGCGTAGTGGGGGGATCGGCCGGGGAGCTGTTTTTT
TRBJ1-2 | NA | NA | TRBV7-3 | CASSLWGREGYTF | TGTGCCAGCAGCTTATGGGGCAGGGAAGGCTACACCTTT
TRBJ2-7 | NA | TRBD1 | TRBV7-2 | CASSQLPGQGTYEQYF | TGTGCCAGCAGCCAACTGCCGGGACAGGGTACATACGAGCAGTACTTC
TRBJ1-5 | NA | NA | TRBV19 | CASSSENQPQHF | TGTGCCAGTAGTTCGGAGAATCAGCCCCAGCATTTT
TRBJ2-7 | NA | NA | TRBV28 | CASRTPGHSYEQYF | TGTGCCAGCAGAACGCCGGGACATAGCTACGAGCAGTACTTC
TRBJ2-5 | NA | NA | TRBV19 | CASSSLGGEETQYF | TGTGCCAGTAGTTCCTTAGGGGGGGAAGAGACCCAGTACTTC
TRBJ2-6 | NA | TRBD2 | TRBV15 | CATSPLAAFSGANVLTF | TGTGCCACCAGCCCACTAGCGGCCTTCTCTGGGGCCAACGTCCTGACTTTC
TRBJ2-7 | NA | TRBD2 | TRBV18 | CASSPSLAGDYEQYF | TGTGCCAGCTCACCGTCGCTAGCGGGAGACTACGAGCAGTACTTC
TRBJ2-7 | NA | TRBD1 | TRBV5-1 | CASSLDWDSSYEQYF | TGCGCCAGCAGCTTGGACTGGGACAGCTCCTACGAGCAGTACTTC
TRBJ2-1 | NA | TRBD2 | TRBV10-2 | CATRTSGYNEQFF | TGCGCCACTAGGACTAGCGGTTACAATGAGCAGTTCTTC
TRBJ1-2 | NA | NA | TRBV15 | CATSTPGIGYGYTF | TGTGCCACCAGCACCCCAGGGATCGGCTATGGCTACACCTTC
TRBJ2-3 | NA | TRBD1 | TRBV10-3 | CAISEPRRTGNTDTQYF | TGTGCCATCAGTGAGCCCCGTAGGACAGGGAACACAGATACGCAGTATTTT
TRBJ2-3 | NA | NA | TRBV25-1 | CASSERGSGTQYF | TGTGCCAGCAGTGAACGAGGTAGCGGTACGCAGTATTTT
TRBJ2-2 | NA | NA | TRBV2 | CASREGTSNTGELFF | TGTGCCAGCAGGGAGGGCACCTCGAACACCGGAGAGCTGTTTTTT
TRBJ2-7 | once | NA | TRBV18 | CASSLSRDEQYF | TGTGCCAGCTCACTTTCTCGAGACGAGCAGTACTTC
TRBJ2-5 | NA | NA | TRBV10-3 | CAISGRGAQETQYF | TGTGCCATCAGTGGCAGGGGGGCCCAAGAGACCCAGTACTTC
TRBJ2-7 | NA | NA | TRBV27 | CASSRNGVGTSYEQYF | TGTGCCAGCAGTAGAAACGGAGTCGGCACCTCCTACGAGCAGTACTTC
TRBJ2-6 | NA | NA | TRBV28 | CASRRQAPISGANVLTF | TGTGCCAGCAGACGACAGGCGCCGATCTCTGGGGCCAACGTCCTGACTTTC
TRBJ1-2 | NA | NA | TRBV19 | CASKGARPYGYTF | TGTGCCAGTAAAGGGGCAAGACCTTATGGCTACACCTTC
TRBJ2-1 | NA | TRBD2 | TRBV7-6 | CASSSWPSGRAEQFF | TGTGCCAGCAGCTCCTGGCCTAGCGGGAGGGCCGAGCAGTTCTTC
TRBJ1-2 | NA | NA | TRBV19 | CASSKSQRGALWYGYTF | TGTGCCAGTAGTAAGTCCCAGCGGGGGGCCCTTTGGTATGGCTACACCTTC
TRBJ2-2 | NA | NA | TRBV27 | CASQGGWGANTGELFF | TGTGCCAGTCAGGGGGGTTGGGGAGCGAACACCGGGGAGCTGTTTTTT
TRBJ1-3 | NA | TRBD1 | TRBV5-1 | CASRQSTGAGNTIYF | TGCGCCAGCAGACAGTCGACAGGGGCTGGAAACACCATATATTTT
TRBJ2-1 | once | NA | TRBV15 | CATSRGRRLDNEQFF | TGTGCCACCAGCAGAGGACGGAGACTAGACAATGAGCAGTTCTTC
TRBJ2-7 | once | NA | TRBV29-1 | CSVEEVVGGHEQYF | TGCAGCGTTGAAGAGGTTGTTGGGGGCCACGAGCAGTACTTC
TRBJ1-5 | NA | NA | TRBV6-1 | CASSERSGGNQPQHF | TGTGCCAGCAGTGAAAGATCAGGGGGCAATCAGCCCCAGCATTTT
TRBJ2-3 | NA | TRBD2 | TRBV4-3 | CASSQDELAGAEDTQYF | TGCGCCAGCAGCCAAGATGAGCTAGCGGGAGCGGAAGATACGCAGTATTTT
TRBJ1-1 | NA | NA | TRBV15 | CATSRRVGVANTEAFF | TGTGCCACCAGCAGGAGGGTCGGAGTAGCGAACACTGAAGCTTTCTTT
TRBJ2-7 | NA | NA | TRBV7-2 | CASSWGVGESYEQYF | TGTGCCAGCAGCTGGGGGGTGGGGGAGAGCTACGAGCAGTACTTC
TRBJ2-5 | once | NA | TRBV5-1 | CASSPAGTSQETQYF | TGCGCCAGCAGCCCAGCAGGGACTTCCCAAGAGACCCAGTACTTC